This T cell receptor (beta chain) appears in the sequencing data of a study of T cell responses to AZD1222 COVID-19 vaccine. The data were produced by immunoSEQ multiplex PCR, yet TCRdb's version contains in-frame clones alone and is incomplete. The table includes 70,000 to 90,000 clones, more than 90% detected once. The source material was peripheral blood, sampled on day 0 of AZD1222 vaccination. The TCR was taken from an adult in good health.

CDR3 region: CASSTDKAFF. The CDR3 DNA sequence: TGTGCCAGCAGCACCGACAAAGCTTTCTTT. This sequence joins TRBV11-2 and TRBJ1-1; D unclear. The germline gives CDR1 SGHAT, CDR2 FQNNGV. V was pared by 5 bases and J by 9 bases, with 7 bases between. The CDR3 is 10 amino acids.